These 18 T cell receptor beta chains originate from one sample sequenced in a study of blood T cell repertoires in COVID-19. The protocol was immunoSEQ multiplex PCR, while the TCRdb copy is restricted to in-frame clones and leaves out a portion. The sample has 90,000 to 120,000 clones; about four fifths are singletons. The specimen sequenced was peripheral blood. The receptors come from a human donor in a cohort sampled during active COVID-19.

The chain couples TRBV27 to TRBJ2-7, with TRBD2 matching 12 bases. The CDR3 consists of 13 residues. Per germline, CDR1 MNHEY and CDR2 SMNVEV (reference sequence). J gave up 7 bases and V 5 bases, and 3 bases lay outside the gene matches. CDR3 protein: CASSQGLAGEQYF. CDR3 DNA: TGTGCCAGCAGTCAAGGACTAGCGGGAGAGCAGTACTTC.

The rearrangement joins TRBV4-3 to TRBJ1-2, with TRBD1 identical over 10 bases. Germline lookup yields CDR1 LGHNA and CDR2 YSLEER. This CDR3 is built from 15 residues. V gave up 2 bases and J gave up 5 bases; unmatched junction bases: 5. The CDR3 coding sequence is TGCGCCAGCAGCCAATCGACAGGGGGCGGTTATGGCTACACCTTC. Translating it yields CASSQSTGGGYGYTF.

The V gene is TRBV12-3 or TRBV12-4, the J gene TRBJ1-2, with D perhaps matching TRBD1 (5 bases). The V end lost 3 bases, the J end lost 8 bases, and 13 bases lay between the germline ends. This CDR3 contains 13 residues. CDR3 protein: CASSFNTGEGYTF. The CDR3 DNA reads as TGTGCCAGCAGTTTTAATACAGGAGAGGGCTACACCTTC.

The rearrangement uses TRBV4-3 and TRBJ1-1; D unclear. V lost 4 bases, J lost 4 bases, and 16 bases lay in between. Germline loops: CDR1 LGHNA, CDR2 YSLEER. This CDR3 has 15 amino acids. CDR3 bases: TGCGCCAGCAGCCTAGAACCCGGGATGGGCACTGAAGCTTTCTTT. Translating gives CASSLEPGMGTEAFF.

About this clone itself: At one boundary the junction diverges from the germline segment, which might be a read error. The V and J genes are TRBV28 and TRBJ1-5, with D perhaps matching TRBD1 (6 bases). Germline V lookup: CDR1 MDHEN, CDR2 SYDVKM. This CDR3 is built from 13 residues. The CDR3 protein is CGAEQGLSQPQHF. CDR3 sequence (DNA): TGCGGCGCGGAACAGGGTCTAAGCCAGCCCCAGCATTTT.

Of note for this clone: A read error may produce the germline difference seen at one junction end. The J gene is TRBJ2-1, the V gene TRBV7-7, with D perhaps TRBD2 (5 bases). The CDR3 runs to 14 residues. CDR1 and CDR2 from the germline V gene are SSHAT and FNYEAQ (reference sequence). The CDR3 protein is CASSQEGLYNEQFF. As DNA, the CDR3 is TGTGCTAGCAGCCAAGAGGGCCTTTACAATGAGCAGTTCTTC. The complete variable domain, with remaining parts taken from reference TRBV7-7 and TRBJ2-1, reads GAGVSQSPRYKVTKRGQDVTLRCDPISSHATLYWYQQALGQGPEFLTYFNYEAQPDKSGLPSDRFSAERPEGSISTLTIQRTEQRDSAMYRCASSQEGLYNEQFFGPGTRLTVL.

V gene TRBV7-8 combines with J gene TRBJ2-7, with 12 bases identical to TRBD1. Germline loops: CDR1 SGHVS, CDR2 FQNEAQ. The CDR3 length is 15 residues. The junction had 6 bases not matched to a gene; V was cut back by 3 bases and J by 6 bases. The CDR3 protein is CASSFSGTGGFEQYF. CDR3 coding DNA: TGTGCCAGCAGCTTTTCCGGGACAGGGGGCTTCGAGCAGTACTTC. Full variable domain (rest looked up from reference TRBV7-8 and TRBJ2-7): GAGVSQSPRYKVAKRGQDVALRCDPISGHVSLFWYQQALGQGPEFLTYFQNEAQLDKSGLPSDRFFAERPEGSVSTLKIQRTQQEDSAVYLCASSFSGTGGFEQYFGPGTRLTVT.

This chain links TRBV2 with TRBJ2-3; D is undetermined. Germline assignment: CDR1 SNHLY and CDR2 FYNNEI. CDR3 length equals 14 residues. V was clipped by 0 bases and J by 3 bases, with 7 bases between them. CDR3 region: CASSEARGTDTQYF. The CDR3 nucleotides read TGTGCCAGCAGTGAAGCTAGAGGAACAGATACGCAGTATTTT.

The chain is built from TRBV6-5 and TRBJ2-7; TRBD1 matches 8 bases. V dropped 6 bases and J dropped 5; count of bases not matched to a gene: 6. The germline gives CDR1 MNHEY, CDR2 SVGAGI. The CDR3 has 13 residues. The CDR3 here is CASSPRQGNEQYV. The CDR3 DNA reads TGTGCCAGCAGCCCACGACAGGGGAACGAGCAGTACGTC.

The rearrangement links TRBV19 to TRBJ1-2; perhaps TRBD1 as D (5 bases). Germline V gene data show CDR1 as LNHDA and CDR2 as SQIVND (reference sequence). CDR3 size: 13 residues. The V and J ends lost 3 bases and 4 bases respectively, with 9 bases between them. The CDR3 sequence: CASSMLQGYGYTF. The DNA for the CDR3 is TGTGCCAGTAGTATGCTCCAGGGCTATGGCTACACCTTC.

This chain joins TRBV19 and TRBJ2-3, with TRBD2 matching 8 bases. This CDR3 has 14 residues. The V and J ends lost 1 base and 4 bases, in that order; junction bases with no gene match: 1. CDR1 LNHDA and CDR2 SQIVND come from the germline V gene (reference sequence). Written as DNA, the CDR3 is TGTGCCAGTAGTATAGGACTAGCGCCAGATACGCAGTATTTT. Translating it yields CASSIGLAPDTQYF.

The chain is built from TRBV6-4 and TRBJ1-6; D might be TRBD1 (6 bases). With 3 bases removed from V and 13 bases from J, the gap between germline ends came to 19 bases. The CDR3 runs 15 residues. CDR1 is MRHNA, CDR2 SNTAGT, per germline. The CDR3 sequence: CASSEQGLSPYPLHF. In nucleotides, the CDR3 is TGTGCCAGCAGTGAACAGGGATTATCACCTTATCCCCTCCACTTT.

In DNA, the CDR3 is TGTGCCAGCAGCTTAGTCGGGAGGAACACCGGGGAGCTGTTTTTT. Protein sequence: CASSLVGRNTGELFF. The chain uses TRBV7-2 and TRBJ2-2; D might be TRBD2 (6 bases). The V gene lost 1 base and the J gene lost 1 base, with 7 bases spanning the gap. Germline V lookup: CDR1 SGHTA, CDR2 FQGNSA. This CDR3 comprises 15 residues.

The chain has TRBV4-1 and TRBJ2-1; 8 nucleotides agree with TRBD2. Germline V gene lookup returns CDR1 MGHRA and CDR2 YSYEKL. V lost 4 bases, J lost 13 bases, and 12 bases stayed unmatched. This CDR3 comprises 14 residues. The CDR3 region has the DNA TGCGCCAGCAGCCTAGCGGGATCCACGACGGGACAGTTCTTC. Translation gives CASSLAGSTTGQFF.

This chain joins TRBV7-8 and TRBJ2-1, with D unresolved. Germline V lookup: CDR1 SGHVS, CDR2 FQNEAQ. The CDR3 length is 16 residues. V lost 5 bases, J lost 5 bases, and 19 bases lay in between. CDR3 nucleotide sequence: TGTGCCAGCAGCCATACCACGGTGCGCCCCCACAATGAGCAGTTCTTC. Residues: CASSHTTVRPHNEQFF.

V gene TRBV2 combines with J gene TRBJ1-4; weak D call: TRBD1 (6 bases). CDR1 and CDR2 from the germline V gene are SNHLY and FYNNEI. CDR3 size: 16 residues. V was shortened by 6 bases and J by 0 bases, with 14 bases between the two germline ends. The DNA of the CDR3 is TGTGCCAGCAGGGAAACAGGGAGTACAACTAATGAAAAACTGTTTTTT. Its translation is CASRETGSTTNEKLFF.

The V and J genes are TRBV6-5 and TRBJ2-7, with 8 nucleotides matching TRBD1. V lost 2 bases to trimming and J lost 1 base; unmatched junction nucleotides: 4. Germline CDR1 and CDR2: MNHEY and SVGAGI. There are 15 residues in the CDR3. The CDR3 DNA reads TGTGCCAGCAGTTACGAATACAGGGGGTCCTACGAGCAGTACTTC. Translated, it gives CASSYEYRGSYEQYF.

The V call is TRBV30, the J call TRBJ2-5; a possible D gene is TRBD2 (6 bases). V was trimmed by 1 base and J by 2 bases, leaving 14 bases between them. Germline CDR1 is GTSNPN and CDR2 is SVGIG (reference sequence). This CDR3 spans 15 amino acids. The CDR3 DNA sequence: TGTGCCTGGAGTGGGAGAGCAGGGACTCAAGAGACCCAGTACTTC. It specifies CAWSGRAGTQETQYF.